This T cell receptor (beta chain) came from a study of identical twins. TCRdb re-called the 5' RACE reads with MiXCR, one entry per CDR3 protein. Seen here are 1.5 million to 2 million distinct CDR3 sequences, 25% to 35% observed once, and the top ten hold more than 0.25%. Study-level results: Among monozygotic twins, out-of-frame TCR alpha sharing exceeded what models predicted. Insertions were reduced in abundant cord blood beta clonotypes but not in memory repertoires.

This clonotype occurred a few times. Antigen specificity is unknown. The sample consisted of cord blood. The sequence came from a newborn girl in good health.

The CDR3 reads CASSSTGRDTEAFF. CDR3 DNA: TGTGCCAGCAGTTCTACAGGGAGGGATACTGAAGCTTTCTTT. This chain joins TRBV6-5 and TRBJ1-1, with TRBD1 as a possible D gene (6 bases). Germline V CDR1 and CDR2: MNHEY, SVGAGI. The CDR3 totals 14 residues. V shed 4 bases and J shed 5 bases, with 14 bases lying between them.